This TCR beta chain came from a study of neurological immune-mediated disorders. In germline, CDR1 is ENHRY, CDR2 SYGVKD. The CDR3 is 13 residues long. Between the trimmed V and J ends, which lost 10 bases and 5 bases, there was a span of 17 bases. Points from the study as a whole: There was no clinical or MRI feature that showed an association with the multiple sclerosis repertoire cluster.

There are many counts of this clonotype. Its cognate antigen is unknown. With 10-nucleotide random UMIs, 5'RACE was used to make the cDNA. TCRdb re-derived calls from the 5' RACE reads in MiXCR, one entry per CDR3 protein. In the table there are 45,000 to 65,000 distinct CDR3 sequences, approximately 4.1% of which are singletons. The clonotype originates from a man aged 50 to 59 with multiple sclerosis. The rearrangement joins TRBV10-3 to TRBJ2-5; D might be TRBD1 (6 bases). Material: PBMCs. The CDR3 bases are TGTGCCACCCAGGGGCGGGCGAGGGAGACCCAGTACTTC. It yields the protein CATQGRARETQYF.